This TCR beta chain was sequenced during a study of blood T cell repertoires in COVID-19. Turning to the study itself: COVID-19 samples from acute and convalescent phases originated in the United States, Italy and Spain. The cDNA or gDNA used as material had been derived from T cells, B-cell-depleted T cells, or PBMCs.

Original analysis: Amplified reference gene primers provided the basis for estimating nucleated cell counts. Sequencing was performed with immunoSEQ multiplex PCR; in TCRdb, only in-frame clones are kept and a portion is missing. V, J and clone size are those of that table, while D and trimming were read from the DNA. The table shows more than 70,000 clones, with roughly 80% occurring only once. CDR3 length: 15 amino acids. In germline, CDR1 is LGHDT, CDR2 YNNKEL (reference sequence). J was trimmed by 2 bases and V by 4 bases; bases with no gene match: 4. Sequences were obtained from peripheral blood. The chain has TRBV3-1 (or the pseudogene TRBV3-2) and TRBJ2-2; 7 positions match TRBD2. This sequence originates from a woman in her 70s with acute or convalescent COVID-19. The CDR3 nucleotides read TGTGCCAGCAGCCCGGGACTAACTAACACCGGGGAGCTGTTTTTT. Encoded protein: CASSPGLTNTGELFF.